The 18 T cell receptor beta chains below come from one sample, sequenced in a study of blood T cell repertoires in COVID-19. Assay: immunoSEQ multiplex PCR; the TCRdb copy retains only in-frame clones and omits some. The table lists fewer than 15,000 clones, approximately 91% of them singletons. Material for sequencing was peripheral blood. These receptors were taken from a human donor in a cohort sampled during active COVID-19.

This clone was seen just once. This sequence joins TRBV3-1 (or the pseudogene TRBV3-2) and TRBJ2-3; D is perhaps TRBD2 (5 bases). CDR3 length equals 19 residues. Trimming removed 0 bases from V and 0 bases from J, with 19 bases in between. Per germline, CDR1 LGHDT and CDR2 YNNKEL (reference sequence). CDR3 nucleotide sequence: TGTGCCAGCAGCCAAGAGATTTATGGACTGGCGAAGAGCACAGATACGCAGTATTTT. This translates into CASSQEIYGLAKSTDTQYF.

The CDR3 here is CASSEDLWTSGSTEQYF. In DNA form, the CDR3 reads TGTGCCAGCAGTGAAGATTTGTGGACTAGCGGGAGTACCGAGCAGTACTTC. This rearrangement joins TRBV6-1 to TRBJ2-7; 13 bases fit TRBD2. Trimming cost V 1 base and J 6 bases; bases outside gene matches: 9. CDR3 length: 17 amino acids. Germline V gives CDR1 MNHNS, CDR2 SASEGT.

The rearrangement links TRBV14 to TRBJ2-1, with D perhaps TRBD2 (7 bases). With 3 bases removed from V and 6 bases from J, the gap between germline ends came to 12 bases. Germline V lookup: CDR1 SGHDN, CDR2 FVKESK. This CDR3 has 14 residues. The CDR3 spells CASSHGGAVNEQFF. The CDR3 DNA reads TGTGCCAGCAGCCATGGGGGGGCTGTCAATGAGCAGTTCTTC.

CDR3 coding DNA: TGTGCCAGCAGCCGGGACTTAAACACTGAAGCTTTCTTT. Its translation is CASSRDLNTEAFF. The chain joins TRBV3-1 (or the pseudogene TRBV3-2) to TRBJ1-1, with D maybe TRBD1 (5 bases). In germline, CDR1 is LGHDT, CDR2 YNNKEL (reference sequence). The CDR3 extends over 13 amino acids. Trimming pared 4 bases from V and 2 bases from J, leaving 8 bases between.

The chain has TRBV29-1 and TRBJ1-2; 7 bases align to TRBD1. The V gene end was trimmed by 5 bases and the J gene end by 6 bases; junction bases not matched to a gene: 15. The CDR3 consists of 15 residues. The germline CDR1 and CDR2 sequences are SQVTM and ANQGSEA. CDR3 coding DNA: TGCAGCGTTAAGACACGGACAGGTGTGTTTGATGGCTACACCTTC. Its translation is CSVKTRTGVFDGYTF.

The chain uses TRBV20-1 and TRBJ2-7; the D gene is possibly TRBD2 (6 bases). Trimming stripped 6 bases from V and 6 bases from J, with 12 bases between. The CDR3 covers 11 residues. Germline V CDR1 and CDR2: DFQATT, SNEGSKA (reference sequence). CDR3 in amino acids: CSAPGGSEQYF. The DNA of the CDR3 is TGCAGTGCCCCAGGAGGGTCCGAGCAGTACTTC.

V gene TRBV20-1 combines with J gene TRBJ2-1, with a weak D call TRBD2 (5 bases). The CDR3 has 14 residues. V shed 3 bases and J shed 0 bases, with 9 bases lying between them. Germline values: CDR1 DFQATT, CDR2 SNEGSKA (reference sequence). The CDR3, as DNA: TGCAGTGCTAGTTCTGGGAGCTCCTACAATGAGCAGTTCTTC. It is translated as CSASSGSSYNEQFF.

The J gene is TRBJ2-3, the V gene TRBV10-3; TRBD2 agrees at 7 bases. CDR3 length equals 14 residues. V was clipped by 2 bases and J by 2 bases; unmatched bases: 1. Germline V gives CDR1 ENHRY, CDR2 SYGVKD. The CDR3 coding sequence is TGTGCCATCAGTGAGGGGGGGGTCACAGATACGCAGTATTTT. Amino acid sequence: CAISEGGVTDTQYF.

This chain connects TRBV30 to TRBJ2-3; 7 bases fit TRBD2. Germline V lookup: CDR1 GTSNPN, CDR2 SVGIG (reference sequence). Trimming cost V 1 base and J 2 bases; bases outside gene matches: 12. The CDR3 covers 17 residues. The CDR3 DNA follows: TGTGCCTGGAGTGACGCACCTAGCGGACTAAACACAGATACGCAGTATTTT. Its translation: CAWSDAPSGLNTDTQYF.

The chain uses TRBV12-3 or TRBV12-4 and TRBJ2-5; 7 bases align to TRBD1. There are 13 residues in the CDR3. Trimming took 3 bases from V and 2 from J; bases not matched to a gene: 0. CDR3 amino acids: CASSLDRQETQYF. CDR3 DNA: TGTGCCAGCAGTTTGGACAGGCAAGAGACCCAGTACTTC.

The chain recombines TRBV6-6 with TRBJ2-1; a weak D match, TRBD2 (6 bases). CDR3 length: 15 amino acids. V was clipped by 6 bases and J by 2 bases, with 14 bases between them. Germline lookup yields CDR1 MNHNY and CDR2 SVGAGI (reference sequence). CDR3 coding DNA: TGTGCCAGCAGGAACGGGGGTGTAGCCTACAATGAGCAGTTCTTC. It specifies CASRNGGVAYNEQFF.

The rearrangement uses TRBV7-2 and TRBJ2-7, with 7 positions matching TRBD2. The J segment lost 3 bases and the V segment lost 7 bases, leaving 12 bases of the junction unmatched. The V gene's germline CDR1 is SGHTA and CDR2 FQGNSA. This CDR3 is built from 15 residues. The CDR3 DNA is TGTGCCAGCAACCCCTTTCCAGCGGGGATCTACGAGCAGTACTTC. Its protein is CASNPFPAGIYEQYF. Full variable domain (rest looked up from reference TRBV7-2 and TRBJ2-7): GAGVSQSPSNKVTEKGKDVELRCDPISGHTALYWYRQSLGQGLEFLIYFQGNSAPDKSGLPSDRFSAERTGGSVSTLTIQRTQQEDSAVYLCASNPFPAGIYEQYFGPGTRLTVT.

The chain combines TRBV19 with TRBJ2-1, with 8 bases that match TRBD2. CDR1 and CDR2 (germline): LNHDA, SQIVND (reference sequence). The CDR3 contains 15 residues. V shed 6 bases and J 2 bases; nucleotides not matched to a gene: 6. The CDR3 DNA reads TGTGCCAGTAGCACAACTAGCGGTCCCTACAATGAGCAGTTCTTC. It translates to CASSTTSGPYNEQFF.

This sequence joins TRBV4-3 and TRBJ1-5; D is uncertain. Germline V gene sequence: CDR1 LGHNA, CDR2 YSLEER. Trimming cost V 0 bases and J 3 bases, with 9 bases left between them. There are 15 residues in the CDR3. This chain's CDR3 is CASSQESTINQPQHF. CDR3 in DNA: TGCGCCAGCAGCCAAGAGAGTACGATCAATCAGCCCCAGCATTTT.

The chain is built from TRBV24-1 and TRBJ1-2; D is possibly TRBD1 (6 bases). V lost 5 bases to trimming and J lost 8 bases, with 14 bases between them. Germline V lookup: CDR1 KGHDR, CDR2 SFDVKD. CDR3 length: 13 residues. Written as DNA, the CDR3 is TGTGCCACCAGTGGGACTAGAGGGGGAGGCTACACCTTC. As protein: CATSGTRGGGYTF.

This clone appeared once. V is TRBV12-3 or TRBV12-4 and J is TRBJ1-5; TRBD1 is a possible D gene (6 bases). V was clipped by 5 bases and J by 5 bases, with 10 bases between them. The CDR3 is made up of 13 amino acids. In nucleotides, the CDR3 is TGTGCCAGCAGTCAGGACAGAGATCAGCCCCAGCATTTT. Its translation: CASSQDRDQPQHF.

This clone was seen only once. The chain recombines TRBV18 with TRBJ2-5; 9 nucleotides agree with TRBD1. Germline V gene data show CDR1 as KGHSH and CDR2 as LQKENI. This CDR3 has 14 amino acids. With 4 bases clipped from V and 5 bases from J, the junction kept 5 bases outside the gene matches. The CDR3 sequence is CASSQRQGGETQYF. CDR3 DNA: TGTGCCAGCTCACAACGACAGGGGGGGGAGACCCAGTACTTC.

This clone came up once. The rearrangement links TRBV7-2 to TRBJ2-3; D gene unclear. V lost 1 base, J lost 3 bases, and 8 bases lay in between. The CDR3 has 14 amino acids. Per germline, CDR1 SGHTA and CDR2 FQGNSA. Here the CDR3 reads CASSLGGVTDTQYF. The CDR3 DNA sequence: TGTGCCAGCAGCTTAGGTGGAGTTACAGATACGCAGTATTTT. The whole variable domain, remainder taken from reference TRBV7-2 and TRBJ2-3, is GAGVSQSPSNKVTEKGKDVELRCDPISGHTALYWYRQSLGQGLEFLIYFQGNSAPDKSGLPSDRFSAERTGGSVSTLTIQRTQQEDSAVYLCASSLGGVTDTQYFGPGTRLTVL.